A selection of T cell receptor beta chains follows, all from one sample in a study of graft-versus-host responses after intestinal transplantation. Some clones are missing from TCRdb's copy, which holds only in-frame ones; the method was immunoSEQ multiplex PCR. This table has 130,000 or so clones, nearly 95% appearing once. The antigens these receptors bind are not known. The specimen was unstimulated CD4+ T cells sorted from spleen or lymph node cells, collected before intestinal transplant. All receptors derive from a human donor who received an intestinal transplant. CDR3s include the opening cysteine and the closing phenylalanine or tryptophan. The D gene is left open where the match is weak. Size is stated for part of the rows, as once, few or many counts, or as a class when the clone is expanded.

clone_size,d_call,v_call,j_call,cdr3_nt,cdr3_aa
NA,TRBD1,TRBV6-5,TRBJ1-5,TGTGCCAGCAGTGGGAGACAGGGGGGACAGCCCCAGCATTTT,CASSGRQGGQPQHF
NA,NA,TRBV6-1,TRBJ2-2,TGTGCCAGCTCTAGCGACCCCACCGGGGAGCTGTTTTTT,CASSSDPTGELFF
NA,NA,TRBV6-1,TRBJ2-2,TGTGCCAGCAGCGCCGAGGACACCGGGGAGCTGTTTTTT,CASSAEDTGELFF
once,NA,TRBV6-5,TRBJ2-2,TGTGCCACAGGGGTATTGAACACCGGGGAGCTGTTTTTT,CATGVLNTGELFF
NA,TRBD2,TRBV9,TRBJ2-5,TGTGCCAGCAGCATAACTAGCGGGAGGACAGAGACCCAGTACTTC,CASSITSGRTETQYF
NA,NA,TRBV23-1,TRBJ2-3,TGCGCCAGCAGTCAACCATTACCAGATACGCAGTATTTT,CASSQPLPDTQYF
NA,NA,TRBV19,TRBJ2-7,TGTGCCAGTAGTATTGGAGTAGCCGGCGAGCAGTACTTC,CASSIGVAGEQYF
NA,TRBD1,TRBV6-5,TRBJ2-7,TGTGCCAGCAGTCAAAGACAGGGACCCTACGAGCAGTACTTC,CASSQRQGPYEQYF
NA,NA,TRBV7-3,TRBJ2-6,TGTGCCAGCAGCGTACAGGGTCCAGGGGCCAACGTCCTGACTTTC,CASSVQGPGANVLTF
once,TRBD1,TRBV5-1,TRBJ1-5,TGCGCCAGCAGCTTGGTACAGGGGGTTCAGCCCCAGCATTTT,CASSLVQGVQPQHF
NA,TRBD1,TRBV2,TRBJ1-5,TGTGCCAGCATGGGACAGGGCAATCAGCCCCAGCATTTT,CASMGQGNQPQHF
NA,NA,TRBV6-5,TRBJ1-1,TGTGCCACCGACCAGATGAACACTGAAGCTTTCTTT,CATDQMNTEAFF
NA,TRBD2,TRBV2,TRBJ2-1,TGTGCCAGCTCGGAGCGGGAATTGATCTACAATGAGCAGTTCTTC,CASSERELIYNEQFF
NA,NA,TRBV7-3,TRBJ2-3,TGTGCCAGCAGCTTGGGGCGGGGTCTGAGCACAGATACGCAGTATTTT,CASSLGRGLSTDTQYF
NA,NA,TRBV6-5,TRBJ2-7,TGTGCCAGCAGTTACCGGGAGTCCTACGAGCAGTACTTC,CASSYRESYEQYF
NA,NA,TRBV5-1,TRBJ2-2,TGCGCCAGCAACCTAGCGAACACCGGGGAGCTGTTTTTT,CASNLANTGELFF
NA,NA,TRBV7-9,TRBJ1-2,TGTGCCAGCAGCTTTCAGGGTTACTATGGCTACACCTTC,CASSFQGYYGYTF
NA,NA,TRBV15,TRBJ1-2,TGTGCCACCAGCAGAGTGGGCTCTTCTAACTATGGCTACACCTTC,CATSRVGSSNYGYTF
once,NA,TRBV27,TRBJ1-5,TGTGCCAGCAGTCCCTGGGTTGGGAGGGGAGTATATCAGCCCCAGCATTTT,CASSPWVGRGVYQPQHF
NA,NA,TRBV6-5,TRBJ2-7,TGTGCCAGCACCCATAGGGTCTCACCCTACGAGCAGTACTTC,CASTHRVSPYEQYF
NA,NA,TRBV28,TRBJ2-1,TGTGCCAGCAGTACTCGAGGGGCCCGAGCCTACAATGAGCAGTTCTTC,CASSTRGARAYNEQFF
NA,NA,TRBV11-2,TRBJ2-7,TGTGCCAGCAGCCAGGGGCGGGTTCCTATGTACGAGCAGTACTTC,CASSQGRVPMYEQYF
NA,NA,TRBV30,TRBJ2-3,TGTGCCTGGGAGCAGAAAGATACGCAGTATTTT,CAWEQKDTQYF
NA,NA,TRBV30,TRBJ2-5,TGTGCCCGCTTTCCCTTTTCCGGGGAGCAGTACTTC,CARFPFSGEQYF
NA,NA,TRBV9,TRBJ1-6,TGTGCCAGCAGCTCGGGAGGACAGTATAATTCACCCCTCCACTTT,CASSSGGQYNSPLHF
NA,NA,TRBV27,TRBJ2-2,TGTGCCAGCAGTCCGGTAGCGATCGGCGGGGAGCTGTTTTTT,CASSPVAIGGELFF
NA,NA,TRBV27,TRBJ2-7,TGTGCCAGCAGTTGGGAACAGGGCTGGGGGTCCTACGAGCAGTACTTC,CASSWEQGWGSYEQYF
NA,TRBD2,TRBV6-5,TRBJ2-3,TGTGCCAGCAGTTTCCGAAGCGGGAGGGCCGTCGATACGCAGTATTTT,CASSFRSGRAVDTQYF
NA,TRBD2,TRBV6-5,TRBJ2-5,TGTGCCAGCAGTCGGGGGGGTCAAGAGACCCAGTACTTC,CASSRGGQETQYF
NA,TRBD1,TRBV6-1,TRBJ1-6,TGTGCCAGCAGCCTTGCGACAGGGATTGATTCACCCCTCCACTTT,CASSLATGIDSPLHF
NA,TRBD2,TRBV4-1,TRBJ2-1,TGCGCCAGCAGCCGCCTTGGACTAGCGGGAGGGGGGGGTGAGCAGTTCTTC,CASSRLGLAGGGGEQFF
NA,TRBD1,TRBV5-4,TRBJ2-7,TGTGCCAGCAGCTTGGGGACAGGCACCTACGAGCAGTACTTC,CASSLGTGTYEQYF
NA,NA,TRBV15,TRBJ2-7,TGTGCCACCAGCAGAGAGGGCGGGTCCTACGAGCAGTACTTC,CATSREGGSYEQYF
NA,NA,TRBV7-8,TRBJ2-5,TGTGCCAGCAGCTTAGAAAGGCGGCCCCAAGAGACCCAGTACTTC,CASSLERRPQETQYF
NA,NA,TRBV28,TRBJ2-5,TGTGCCAGCAGTTCCCCCGACCTGGAGACCCAGTACTTC,CASSSPDLETQYF
NA,NA,TRBV4-1,TRBJ2-1,TGCGCCAGCAGCCAGTCTATCCGGGACCAGCGGTTGAATGAGCAGTTCTTC,CASSQSIRDQRLNEQFF
once,TRBD2,TRBV27,TRBJ2-3,TGTGCCAGCAGTTGGCTAGCGGACACAGATACGCAGTATTTT,CASSWLADTDTQYF
NA,NA,TRBV14,TRBJ1-3,TGTGCCAGCAGCCAAGATCTTTCAGGGGCTGGAGGAAACACCATATATTTT,CASSQDLSGAGGNTIYF
NA,TRBD1,TRBV6-1,TRBJ2-2,TGTGCCAGCAGTGATGACAGGGGATTGAACACCGGGGAGCTGTTTTTT,CASSDDRGLNTGELFF
NA,TRBD2,TRBV9,TRBJ2-7,TGTGCCAGCAGCCTAGCGGGAGCCCCCTACGAGCAGTACTTC,CASSLAGAPYEQYF
NA,NA,TRBV27,TRBJ2-4,TGTGCCAGCAGTTTATGGGGTGGACAGCACATTCAGTACTTC,CASSLWGGQHIQYF
NA,TRBD1,TRBV9,TRBJ2-1,TGTGCCAGCAGCGCAACCGGGACAGGGAATAATGAGCAGTTCTTC,CASSATGTGNNEQFF
NA,NA,TRBV6-1,TRBJ1-1,TGTGCCAGCAGATGGACGACGAACACTGAAGCTTTCTTT,CASRWTTNTEAFF
NA,TRBD1,TRBV7-8,TRBJ2-7,TGTGCCAGCAGCTCTGTGGAGACAGGGCTAACCTACGAGCAGTACTTC,CASSSVETGLTYEQYF
NA,NA,TRBV6-5,TRBJ2-7,TGTGCCAGCATGGCAGGGATCTACGAGCAGTACTTC,CASMAGIYEQYF
NA,NA,TRBV28,TRBJ1-5,TGTGCCAGCAGTTTAATGAGGCAGCCCAATCAGCCCCAGCATTTT,CASSLMRQPNQPQHF
NA,TRBD2,TRBV5-1,TRBJ2-5,TGCGCCAGCAGCCGGGAGGGGCTAGCGGGAGAGACCCAGTACTTC,CASSREGLAGETQYF
NA,NA,TRBV7-9,TRBJ1-5,TGTGCCAGCAGCTTAGATGGGGGGGGGCAGCCCCAGCATTTT,CASSLDGGGQPQHF